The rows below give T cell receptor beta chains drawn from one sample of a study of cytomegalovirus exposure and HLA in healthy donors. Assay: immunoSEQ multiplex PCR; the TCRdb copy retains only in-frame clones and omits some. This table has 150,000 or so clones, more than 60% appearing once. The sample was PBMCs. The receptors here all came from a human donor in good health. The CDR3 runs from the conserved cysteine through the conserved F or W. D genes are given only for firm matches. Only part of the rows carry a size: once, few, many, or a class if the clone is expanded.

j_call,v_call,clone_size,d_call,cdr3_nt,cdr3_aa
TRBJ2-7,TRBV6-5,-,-,TGTGCCAGCAGTCTCCGGACAGTTCAATCCTACGAGCAGTACTTC,CASSLRTVQSYEQYF
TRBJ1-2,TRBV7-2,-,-,TGTGCCAGCAGCCTTGAGACACCTTATGGCTACACCTTC,CASSLETPYGYTF
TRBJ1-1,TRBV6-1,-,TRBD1,TGTGCCAGCAGATTACCGGGACAGGACTATGAAGCTTTCTTT,CASRLPGQDYEAFF
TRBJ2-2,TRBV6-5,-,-,TGTGCCAGCAGTCTCCCGGGGGTGGCCGGGGAGCTGTTTTTT,CASSLPGVAGELFF
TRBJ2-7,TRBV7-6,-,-,TGTGCCAGCAGCTTAATTCCAGGGATCTACGAGCAGTACTTC,CASSLIPGIYEQYF
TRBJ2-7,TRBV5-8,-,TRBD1,TGTGCCAGCCTGGGACAGGGGCTCTCCTACGAGCAGTACTTC,CASLGQGLSYEQYF
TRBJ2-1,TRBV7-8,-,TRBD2,TGTGCCAGCAGCCCCCCACTAGCGGGGGGGCTTAATGAGCAGTTCTTC,CASSPPLAGGLNEQFF
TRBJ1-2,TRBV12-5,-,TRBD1,TGTGCTAGTGGTCCACGGACAGGGGAATCCTATGGCTACACCTTC,CASGPRTGESYGYTF
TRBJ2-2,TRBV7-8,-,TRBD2,TGTGCCAGCAGCCTTCCCGGGACTAGCATATCCGGGGAGCTGTTTTTT,CASSLPGTSISGELFF
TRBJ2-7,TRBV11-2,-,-,TGTGCCAGCAGCCCCCGACAGAGACCCTCCTACGAGCAGTACTTC,CASSPRQRPSYEQYF
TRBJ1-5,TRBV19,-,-,TGTGCCAGTAGTACGGGGAAACCCCAGCATTTT,CASSTGKPQHF
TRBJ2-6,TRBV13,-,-,TGTGCCAGCAGCTTCGGAGGGGATGGTGGGGCCAACGTCCTGACTTTC,CASSFGGDGGANVLTF
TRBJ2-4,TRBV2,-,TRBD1,TGTGCCAGCAGTCAAGGACAGGGAACGACATCCATTCAGTACTTC,CASSQGQGTTSIQYF
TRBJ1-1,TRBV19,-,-,TGTGCCAGTAGTTGGACAGCGGTAAACACTGAAGCTTTCTTT,CASSWTAVNTEAFF
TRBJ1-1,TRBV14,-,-,TGTGCCAGCAGCCAACGGGGGATGAACACTGAAGCTTTCTTT,CASSQRGMNTEAFF
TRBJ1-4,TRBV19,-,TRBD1,TGTGCCAGTAGTACCACAGGGGGCCCTAATGAAAAACTGTTTTTT,CASSTTGGPNEKLFF
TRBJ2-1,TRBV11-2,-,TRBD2,TGTGCCAGCAGTTCTAATCCGGGACTAGCGGGGGGTACAGAGTTCTTC,CASSSNPGLAGGTEFF
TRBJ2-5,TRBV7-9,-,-,TGTGCCAGCAGCCCAAAGGGTGCGGACAAGACCCAGTACTTC,CASSPKGADKTQYF
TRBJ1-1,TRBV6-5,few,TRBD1,TGTGCCAGCAGCCTAAGACAGGGGCGCGCTTTCTTT,CASSLRQGRAFF
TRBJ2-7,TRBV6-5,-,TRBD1,TGTGCCAGCAGGCCGGGACAGGGATTTTACGAGCAGTACTTC,CASRPGQGFYEQYF
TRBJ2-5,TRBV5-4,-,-,TGTGCCAGCAGCGAAAACAACGCTGAGACCCAGTACTTC,CASSENNAETQYF
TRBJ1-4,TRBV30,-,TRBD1,TGTGCCTGGAACCGGGACAGCCTTTTCACTGCAACTAATGAAAAACTGTTTTTT,CAWNRDSLFTATNEKLFF
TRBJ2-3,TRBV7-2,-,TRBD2,TGTGCCAGCAGCTCCGCGGGGGGTCGAGCAGATACGCAGTATTTT,CASSSAGGRADTQYF
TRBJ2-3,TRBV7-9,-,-,TGTGCCAGCAGCTTGACAGTCGATACGCAGTATTTT,CASSLTVDTQYF
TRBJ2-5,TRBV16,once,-,TGTGCCAGCAGCCCCCGCGGGCAAGAGACCCAGTACTTC,CASSPRGQETQYF
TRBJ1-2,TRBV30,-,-,TGTGCCTGGAGCCCGGGGGGCGACTATGGCTACACCTTC,CAWSPGGDYGYTF
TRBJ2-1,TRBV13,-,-,TGTGCCAGCAGCTCAATTGGACTCTTGAGCTCCTACAATGAGCAGTTCTTC,CASSSIGLLSSYNEQFF
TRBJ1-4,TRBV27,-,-,TGTGCCAGCAGTTCCCTCGACAGTAGTAATGAAAAACTGTTTTTT,CASSSLDSSNEKLFF
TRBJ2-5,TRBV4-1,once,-,TGCGCCAGCAGCCAAGTAATAGTTCAGGGGCGAGGGACCCAGTACTTC,CASSQVIVQGRGTQYF
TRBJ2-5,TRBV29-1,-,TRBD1,TGCAGCGTTCCCGGGACAGGGGCAGAGACCCAGTACTTC,CSVPGTGAETQYF
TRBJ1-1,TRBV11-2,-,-,TGTGCCAGCAGCTTAGGAAAGGGGCTGAACACTGAAGCTTTCTTT,CASSLGKGLNTEAFF
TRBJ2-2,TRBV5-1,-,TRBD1,TGCGCCAGCAGCTTGGCCCTCTCGGCAGGGGGCCCCACCGGGGAGCTGTTTTTT,CASSLALSAGGPTGELFF
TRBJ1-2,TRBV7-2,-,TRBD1,TGTGCCAGCAGCTTGGACAGGGTCGGCGGCTACACCTTC,CASSLDRVGGYTF
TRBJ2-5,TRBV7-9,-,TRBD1,TGTGCCAGCAGCCCCGGGACAGGGGGCGAGACCCAGTACTTC,CASSPGTGGETQYF
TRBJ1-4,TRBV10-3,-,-,TGTGCCATCAGTGAGTCGGGAGGGAATGAAAAACTGTTTTTT,CAISESGGNEKLFF
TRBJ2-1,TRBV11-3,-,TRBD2,TGTGCCAGCAGCTTAAGGGCACTAGCGGGGGGGAAAAGCTCCTACAATGAGCAGTTCTTC,CASSLRALAGGKSSYNEQFF
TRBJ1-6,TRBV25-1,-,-,TGTGCCAGCAGTGAACCCCCGGGGAATTCACCCCTCCACTTT,CASSEPPGNSPLHF
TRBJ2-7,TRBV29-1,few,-,TGCAGCGTTGTGGATGGGGCGGAGAGCTCCTACGAGCAGTACTTC,CSVVDGAESSYEQYF
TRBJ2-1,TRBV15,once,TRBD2,TGTGCCACCAGCAGGGGGACGATTTTTAGCGGGGGTTACTCCTACAATGAGCAGTTCTTC,CATSRGTIFSGGYSYNEQFF
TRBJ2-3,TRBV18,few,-,TGTGCCAGCTCACCGTCCTACACAGATACGCAGTATTTT,CASSPSYTDTQYF
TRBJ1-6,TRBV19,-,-,TGTGCCAGTAGTGGGGGCTTTTCACCCCTCCACTTT,CASSGGFSPLHF
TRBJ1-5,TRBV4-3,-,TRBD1,TGCGCCAGCAGCCAGACAGGGGCGAGCAATCAGCCCCAGCATTTT,CASSQTGASNQPQHF
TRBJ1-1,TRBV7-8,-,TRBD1,TGTGCCAGCAGCCTCGACAGGGTGGGGGGCACTGAAGCTTTCTTT,CASSLDRVGGTEAFF
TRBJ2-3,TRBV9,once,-,TGTGCCAGCAGCCCCGGAGGCACAGATACGCAGTATTTT,CASSPGGTDTQYF
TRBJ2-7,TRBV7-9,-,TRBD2,TGTGCCAGCAGCTCCTTCGGGACTAGCGCTTACGAGCAGTACTTC,CASSSFGTSAYEQYF
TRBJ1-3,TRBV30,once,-,TGTGCCTGGACTCGGGGAACTGGAAACACCATATATTTT,CAWTRGTGNTIYF
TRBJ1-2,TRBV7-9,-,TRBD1,TGTGCCAGCAGTTCGACAGGGGATGGCTACACCTTC,CASSSTGDGYTF
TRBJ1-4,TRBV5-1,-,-,TGCGCCAGCAGCTTGGCCGGGGGGGGCGGAGAAAAACTGTTTTTT,CASSLAGGGGEKLFF
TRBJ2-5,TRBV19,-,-,TGTGCCAGTAGCCTAAACCAAGAGACCCAGTACTTC,CASSLNQETQYF
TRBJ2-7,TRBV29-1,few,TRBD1,TGCAGCGTTGATAGGGGACAGGGGGGCTACGAGCAGTACTTC,CSVDRGQGGYEQYF
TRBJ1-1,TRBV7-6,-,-,TGTGCCAGCAGCCCCACAGGGTACACTGAAGCTTTCTTT,CASSPTGYTEAFF
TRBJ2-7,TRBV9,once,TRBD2,TGTGCCAGCAGCGTAGGGCTAGCGGGGGGCCCGAGCTCCTACGAGCAGTACTTC,CASSVGLAGGPSSYEQYF
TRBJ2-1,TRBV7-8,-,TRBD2,TGTGCCAGCAGCTTCCCGGATTCTAGCGGGGCTAGCTCCTACAATGAGCAGTTCTTC,CASSFPDSSGASSYNEQFF
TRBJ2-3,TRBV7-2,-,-,TGTGCCAGCAGCTTAGGGGCTAGCAGGTGGGATACGCAGTATTTT,CASSLGASRWDTQYF
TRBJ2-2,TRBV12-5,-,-,TGTGCTAGTGGTTTGGTATCTGGGGGCTCGGCCGGGGAGCTGTTTTTT,CASGLVSGGSAGELFF
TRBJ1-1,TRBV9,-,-,TGTGCCAGCTCCGAGACAGGGAACACTGAAGCTTTCTTT,CASSETGNTEAFF
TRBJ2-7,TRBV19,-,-,TGTGCCAGTAGTATCGGTGGGGCAGGACCCTACGAGCAGTACTTC,CASSIGGAGPYEQYF